This T cell receptor beta chain comes out of a study of Tregs in tolerant kidney transplant recipients. CDR1 and CDR2 from the germline V gene are PRHDT and FYEKMQ (reference sequence). The length of the CDR3 is 15 residues. V shed 6 bases, J shed 7 bases, and the junction held 10 bases outside the gene matches. Produced via immunoSEQ multiplex PCR; TCRdb's table is partial and in-frame only. The listing records about 30,000 clones. Turning to this clone: Read sequence stops 3 residues before the CDR3 end, and the germline J gene provides the missing end.

Sequencing used CD8+ T cells from blood, obtained before the transplant. The chain recombines TRBV13 with TRBJ2-1; 9 bases are a match to TRBD1. The receptor comes from a human donor who received a combined kidney and bone marrow transplant. The CDR3 DNA, read in part, is TGTGCCAGCAGTCCAGAGGGACAGGGTGAGAATGAG. Translating it yields CASSPEGQGENE. The CDR3, in full, reads CASSPEGQGENEQFF.